This entry concerns a single T cell receptor (beta chain). Naive CD8 cells, CD45RO-negative and positively selected for CCR7, excluded terminally differentiated effector memory CD45RA+ cells. Genomic DNA per cell subset filled all wells of several immunoSEQ plates. Measured with immunoSEQ multiplex PCR; TCRdb has only the in-frame clones, and not every one. The table includes under 2,000,000 clones, approximately 95% detected once. The data were taken from a study of shared clonotypes between healthy human individuals. The CDR3 is 16 amino acids. V shed 4 bases and J 8 bases; nucleotides not matched to a gene: 11. Germline CDR1 SGHDN, CDR2 FVKESK.

The V call is TRBV14, the J call TRBJ1-4; 9 bases are a match to TRBD1. The sequenced sample consisted of naive CD8+ T cells sorted from blood. The source is a young man in good health. CDR3 nucleotide sequence: TGTGCCAGCAGCCTGTCTCCGGGACAGGGAAGCGAAAAACTGTTTTTT. This sequence encodes CASSLSPGQGSEKLFF.